This is a list of T cell receptor beta chains from one sample in a study of cytomegalovirus exposure and HLA in healthy donors. Libraries were prepared by immunoSEQ multiplex PCR; TCRdb keeps only in-frame clonotypes and omits some of them. Among about 190,000 clones, 60% to 80% were seen once, and the ten largest hold roughly 1.6%. The specimen was PBMCs. The origin of the receptors is a woman under 30 in good health and CMV-seronegative. The CDR3 runs from the conserved cysteine through the conserved F or W. D genes are given only for firm matches. Size is stated for part of the rows, as once, few or many counts, or as a class when the clone is expanded.

>TRBJ2-7|NA|TRBV4-1|TRBD2
CASSHPVGGSYEQYF
TGCGCCAGCAGCCATCCCGTGGGGGGGTCCTACGAGCAGTACTTC
>TRBJ2-7|NA|TRBV6-5|NA
CASSYMFGKPYEQYF
TGTGCCAGCAGTTACATGTTCGGGAAGCCCTACGAGCAGTACTTC
>TRBJ2-1|few|TRBV28|NA
CASSLLTPHNEQFF
TGTGCCAGCAGTTTACTAACCCCCCACAATGAGCAGTTCTTC
>TRBJ2-7|NA|TRBV25-1|NA
CATERYEQYF
TGTGCCACAGAACGATACGAGCAGTACTTC
>TRBJ2-5|NA|TRBV5-1|TRBD2
CASTTSGRDETQYF
TGCGCCAGCACGACTAGCGGGAGGGATGAGACCCAGTACTTC
>TRBJ1-1|NA|TRBV15|NA
CATSRDMEDTEAFF
TGTGCCACCAGCAGAGATATGGAGGACACTGAAGCTTTCTTT
>TRBJ2-1|NA|TRBV29-1|TRBD2
CSVVSLAGSKVDEQFF
TGCAGCGTTGTATCTTTAGCGGGATCCAAGGTGGATGAGCAGTTCTTC
>TRBJ2-2|NA|TRBV27|TRBD1
CASSSLGQGEFGELFF
TGTGCCAGCAGTTCCCTAGGACAGGGGGAATTCGGGGAGCTGTTTTTT
>TRBJ1-5|few|TRBV10-2|NA
CASKLTVSNQPQHF
TGCGCCAGTAAACTTACAGTGAGCAATCAGCCCCAGCATTTT
>TRBJ2-2|few|TRBV15|NA
CATSRGHLNTGELFF
TGTGCCACCAGCAGAGGACATCTGAACACCGGGGAGCTGTTTTTT
>TRBJ1-6|few|TRBV4-1|NA
CASSQERGSGNSPLHF
TGCGCCAGCAGCCAAGAACGGGGGTCTGGGAATTCACCCCTCCACTTT
>TRBJ1-6|NA|TRBV28|NA
CASSSPTGNYNSPLHF
TGTGCCAGCAGTTCCCCAACAGGGAACTATAATTCACCCCTCCACTTT
>TRBJ2-4|NA|TRBV29-1|TRBD2
CSVELGRGRVLGAKNIQYF
TGCAGCGTTGAATTGGGGAGGGGAAGGGTACTGGGGGCCAAAAACATTCAGTACTTC
>TRBJ2-7|NA|TRBV4-2|TRBD2
CASSQDLTSGSYEQYF
TGTGCCAGCAGCCAAGATTTAACTAGCGGGTCCTACGAGCAGTACTTC
>TRBJ2-5|NA|TRBV6-4|NA
CASSPWSGETQYF
TGTGCCAGCAGCCCCTGGAGCGGGGAGACCCAGTACTTC
>TRBJ1-5|NA|TRBV28|NA
CASRTGTKRWPQHF
TGTGCCAGCAGGACCGGGACAAAGAGGTGGCCCCAGCATTTT
>TRBJ1-4|NA|TRBV29-1|NA
CSVEDPRGTNEKLFF
TGCAGCGTTGAAGATCCACGGGGGACTAATGAAAAACTGTTTTTT
>TRBJ1-4|NA|TRBV5-6|NA
CASSFGQSPGEKLFF
TGTGCCAGCAGCTTTGGACAGTCCCCCGGTGAAAAACTGTTTTTT
>TRBJ2-7|NA|TRBV7-9|TRBD1
CASSPTGASSYEQYF
TGTGCCAGCAGCCCAACAGGGGCGAGCTCCTACGAGCAGTACTTC
>TRBJ2-1|NA|TRBV15|TRBD1
CATSTRTGESNEQFF
TGTGCCACCAGCACCCGGACAGGGGAAAGTAATGAGCAGTTCTTC
>TRBJ2-3|NA|TRBV29-1|TRBD2
CSVSGTSGFTDTQYF
TGCAGCGTCTCCGGGACTAGCGGCTTCACAGATACGCAGTATTTT
>TRBJ1-6|NA|TRBV2|NA
CASITMGETPLHF
TGTGCCAGCATTACCATGGGAGAAACACCCCTCCACTTT
>TRBJ2-2|NA|TRBV7-3|TRBD1
CASSLGQGTGELFF
TGTGCCAGCAGCTTGGGACAGGGGACCGGGGAGCTGTTTTTT
>TRBJ2-1|NA|TRBV14|TRBD1
CASSWGDRGRYPYNEQFF
TGTGCCAGCAGCTGGGGGGACAGGGGGCGGTATCCCTACAATGAGCAGTTCTTC
>TRBJ1-4|NA|TRBV4-1|NA
CASSGMRGRNEKLFF
TGCGCCAGCAGCGGTATGCGGGGGAGGAATGAAAAACTGTTTTTT
>TRBJ1-2|NA|TRBV7-2|TRBD1
CASITGDGYTF
TGTGCCAGCATAACAGGGGATGGCTACACCTTC
>TRBJ1-6|NA|TRBV18|TRBD1
CASSQTGDSPLHF
TGTGCCAGCTCACAGACAGGGGATTCACCCCTCCACTTT
>TRBJ1-2|NA|TRBV19|NA
CASSIGRGPQGYTF
TGTGCCAGTAGTATAGGGAGAGGGCCTCAAGGCTACACCTTC
>TRBJ2-5|NA|TRBV6-1|TRBD2
CASRRAGELETQYF
TGTGCCAGCCGAAGGGCGGGGGAATTAGAGACCCAGTACTTC
>TRBJ2-1|NA|TRBV29-1|NA
CSALEGTRQFF
TGCAGCGCCCTTGAGGGTACACGGCAGTTCTTC
>TRBJ1-2|NA|TRBV29-1|NA
CSVRGGGGYTF
TGCAGCGTTAGGGGCGGGGGTGGCTACACCTTC
>TRBJ2-3|NA|TRBV5-6|TRBD2
CASSLLAGGGEDTQYF
TGTGCCAGCAGCTTACTAGCGGGAGGGGGAGAAGATACGCAGTATTTT
>TRBJ2-2|NA|TRBV28|NA
CASSSTGWDTGELFF
TGTGCCAGCAGTTCTACCGGGTGGGACACCGGGGAGCTGTTTTTT
>TRBJ2-3|NA|TRBV9|NA
CASSAAGPSTDTQYF
TGTGCCAGCAGCGCAGCGGGTCCCAGCACAGATACGCAGTATTTT
>TRBJ2-3|NA|TRBV2|NA
CASSEQGLDTQYF
TGTGCCAGCAGTGAACAGGGTTTAGATACGCAGTATTTT
>TRBJ1-1|NA|TRBV2|NA
CATLPLRRDTMNTEAFF
TGTGCCACTCTACCACTTCGCCGGGACACCATGAACACTGAAGCTTTCTTT
>TRBJ2-2|NA|TRBV27|NA
CASGGIGELFF
TGTGCCAGCGGGGGGATAGGGGAGCTGTTTTTT
>TRBJ1-2|once|TRBV19|TRBD1
CASSSRRTGGNYGYTF
TGTGCCAGTAGTTCACGCCGGACAGGGGGTAACTATGGCTACACCTTC
>TRBJ2-7|NA|TRBV28|NA
CASSTGLTGAYEQYF
TGTGCCAGCAGTACCGGTCTGACGGGAGCCTACGAGCAGTACTTC
>TRBJ1-2|NA|TRBV11-2|TRBD1
CASSLDLDRANYGYTF
TGTGCCAGCAGCTTAGATTTGGACAGGGCAAACTATGGCTACACCTTC
>TRBJ1-4|once|TRBV7-2|TRBD1
CASSSDRGREKLFF
TGTGCCAGCAGCTCCGACAGGGGGCGAGAAAAACTGTTTTTT
>TRBJ2-3|few|TRBV6-1|TRBD1
CASRVLAGGVDTQYF
TGTGCCAGCAGGGTCCTAGCAGGGGGCGTCGATACGCAGTATTTT
>TRBJ2-7|NA|TRBV27|TRBD1
CASMSRDRALEQYF
TGTGCCAGCATGAGCCGGGACAGGGCCCTCGAGCAGTACTTC
>TRBJ1-1|NA|TRBV7-3|NA
CASSLAPQVNTEAFF
TGTGCCAGCAGTCTAGCCCCCCAGGTGAACACTGAAGCTTTCTTT
>TRBJ1-5|NA|TRBV7-9|NA
CASSFQGEQPQHF
TGTGCCAGCAGCTTTCAGGGCGAACAGCCCCAGCATTTT
>TRBJ1-5|NA|TRBV7-9|TRBD1
CASSLDRGNQPQHF
TGTGCCAGCAGCTTAGACAGGGGGAATCAGCCCCAGCATTTT
>TRBJ2-7|NA|TRBV6-1|TRBD1
CAIGTGTYEQYF
TGTGCCATTGGGACAGGAACCTACGAGCAGTACTTC
>TRBJ1-2|once|TRBV19|TRBD1
CASRDRDGYTF
TGTGCCAGCAGGGACAGGGATGGCTACACCTTC
>TRBJ2-1|NA|TRBV5-1|TRBD1
CASSLGQGANEQFF
TGCGCCAGCAGCTTGGGCCAGGGGGCAAATGAGCAGTTCTTC
>TRBJ2-6|NA|TRBV27|TRBD1
CASSGQGVSGANVLTF
TGTGCCAGCAGTGGACAGGGGGTATCTGGGGCCAACGTCCTGACTTTC
>TRBJ1-4|NA|TRBV5-1|TRBD1
CASSLQGQFGEKLFF
TGCGCCAGCAGCTTGCAGGGACAGTTCGGTGAAAAACTGTTTTTT
>TRBJ1-1|NA|TRBV5-8|TRBD1
CASRRQGAAEAFF
TGTGCCAGCAGAAGACAGGGGGCGGCTGAAGCTTTCTTT
>TRBJ1-2|NA|TRBV7-9|NA
CSSSLASGSYF
TGTTCCAGCAGCTTAGCTAGTGGGAGTTACTTC